This T cell receptor beta chain was captured in a study of CD8+ T cells in alopecia areata. Study summary: The study gave treated patients oral tofacitinib at 5 to 10 mg twice daily. Overall study results and limits: Lesional scalp, notably in alopecia totalis/universalis, had clonality above that of normal scalp. Many expanded lesional clones remained in scalp and blood on tofacitinib.

This clone was seen a handful of times. Its target is not known. This may stem from a read error, because a much larger clone lies one nucleotide away. Other nucleotide sequences from this sample produce the same CDR3. As for treatment: oral pan-JAK inhibitor, 5-10 mg twice daily. Alopecia areata patients gave lesional scalp punch biopsies and peripheral blood samples. J was trimmed by 3 bases and V by 5 bases; bases with no gene match: 2. Looked up from germline, CDR1 is MNHEY and CDR2 is SVGAGI. CDR3 length: 14 amino acids. RNA was extracted and reverse transcribed into cDNA as the sequencing template. This table comes from immunoSEQ multiplex PCR, and its TCRdb copy is limited to in-frame clones, with some not included. The sample yields some 180,000 clones, approximately 49% seen once.

The gene calls are TRBV6-5 and TRBJ2-2; 8 bases are a match to TRBD2. This sequence was found in a human donor with alopecia areata. Material: CD8+ T cells sorted from blood, obtained between weeks 51 and 52, from a patient treated with tofacitinib. The CDR3 DNA follows: TGTGCCAGCAGTGACGGGGGGGACACCGGGGAGCTGTTTTTT. It specifies CASSDGGDTGELFF.